This TCR beta chain was observed in a study of blood T cell repertoires in COVID-19. Germline trimming cut 6 bases from V and 5 bases from J; bases unmatched to any gene: 7. The CDR3 contains 14 residues. CDR1 and CDR2 from the germline V gene are MNHEY and SVGAGI. TCRdb's copy holds only in-frame clones and misses some; the assay was immunoSEQ multiplex PCR. The table lists about 160,000 clones, approximately 85% of them singletons. The material sequenced was peripheral blood. The TCR sequence derives from a man aged 35 to 55 who had recovered from COVID-19. J is TRBJ2-3 and V is TRBV6-5, with 8 bases that match TRBD2. This CDR3 is CASRAGEVVDTQYF. In DNA form, the CDR3 reads TGTGCCAGCAGAGCGGGAGAAGTCGTAGATACGCAGTATTTT.